This T cell receptor (beta chain) was sequenced in a study of regulatory T cells in long-lasting Graves disease. Points from the study as a whole: The study found TRBV28, TRBJ1-2 and TRBJ2-5 favored in persistent disease.

This clonotype was seen more than once but under ten times. Antigen: not known. Building the TCR beta libraries relied on iRepertoire HTBI primers, and CDR3 regions underwent Arm-PCR. TCRdb recomputed calls from the multiplex PCR reads with MiXCR, one row per CDR3 protein. The repertoire consists of about 610,000 distinct CDR3 sequences, with 15% to 20% occurring once and the leading ten covering about 11%. Regarding time point: newly diagnosed GD, antithyroid drugs for less than 3 months. The TCR library used RNA extracted from PBMCs. The CDR3 consists of 13 residues. Germline V lookup: CDR1 LNHDA, CDR2 SQIVND (reference sequence). V lost 4 bases and J lost 5, with 11 bases in between. The same sample was also used in a study of T cells in Graves' hyperthyroidism and ophthalmopathy.

The V and J genes are TRBV19 and TRBJ1-1; D unclear. This sequence originates from a young man with Graves disease. Sequencing was performed on peripheral blood mononuclear cells (PBMCs), taken at new diagnosis, from a patient treated with antithyroid drugs. The CDR3, as DNA: TGTGCCAGTAGTACACTTCCCGTTACTGAAGCTTTCTTT. Translating it yields CASSTLPVTEAFF.